Below are 8 T cell receptor beta chains sequenced from a single sample in a study of cytomegalovirus exposure and HLA in healthy donors. Primers included in the PCR were 60 Vbeta and 13 Jbeta primers. The method was immunoSEQ multiplex PCR; TCRdb's version includes in-frame clones alone and lacks a portion of them. The sample lists about 60,000 clones; more than 65% were seen once. The sequencing sample was made of PBMCs. These receptors came from a woman aged 25 to 39 in good health and CMV-seronegative.

A few counts support this clone. The CDR3 coding sequence is TGTGCCTGGATAGAGGGGGTTGAAGCTTTCTTT. Amino acids: CAWIEGVEAFF. The chain couples TRBV30 to TRBJ1-1; D possibly corresponds to TRBD1 (6 bases). The ends were cut back, 4 bases at V and 7 bases at J, with 10 bases in the middle. Looked up from germline, CDR1 is GTSNPN and CDR2 is SVGIG (reference sequence). The CDR3 is 11 residues long.

This chain joins TRBV2 and TRBJ1-2; 8 bases are shared with TRBD1. Germline CDR1 and CDR2: SNHLY and FYNNEI. The CDR3 loop spans 20 amino acids. After removal of 0 bases from V and 5 bases from J, the junction contained 20 bases not matched to a gene. Written as DNA, the CDR3 is TGTGCCAGCAGTGAAGCGCCTTGGGACAGGAGGGGATATGCAGTGTATGGCTACACCTTC. Its translation: CASSEAPWDRRGYAVYGYTF.

V is TRBV28 and J is TRBJ1-2, with D possibly TRBD1 on 5 matching bases. Trimming stripped 9 bases from V and 2 bases from J, with 16 bases between. This CDR3 contains 14 residues. Germline assignment: CDR1 MDHEN and CDR2 SYDVKM. CDR3 in DNA: TGTGCCAGTTCCCTCAGGGTGGAGAACTATGGCTACACCTTC. Its protein is CASSLRVENYGYTF.

V and J are TRBV7-2 and TRBJ2-3; D may be TRBD1 (6 bases). Trimming removed 5 bases from V and 5 bases from J, with 17 bases in between. The germline CDR1 and CDR2 sequences are SGHTA and FQGNSA. This CDR3 has 15 amino acids. This CDR3 is CASSPQGYREDTQYF. DNA for the CDR3: TGTGCCAGCAGCCCCCAGGGGTACAGGGAAGATACGCAGTATTTT.

The chain couples TRBV2 to TRBJ1-1; D possibly corresponds to TRBD1 (5 bases). The germline V and J ends were trimmed by 9 bases and 0 bases, with 8 bases remaining between them. Germline CDR1 and CDR2: SNHLY and FYNNEI. The CDR3 is made up of 12 amino acids. The CDR3 sequence is CASRGLNTEAFF. The CDR3 bases are TGTGCCAGTAGGGGTTTGAACACTGAAGCTTTCTTT.

The chain uses TRBV7-6 and TRBJ1-6; TRBD1 matches at 10 bases. Germline values: CDR1 SGHVS, CDR2 FNYEAQ. This CDR3 has 15 residues. V shed 4 bases and J 9 bases; nucleotides not matched to a gene: 6. This CDR3 is CASSSSGQGVSPLHF. CDR3 coding DNA: TGTGCCAGCAGCTCAAGCGGACAGGGGGTTTCACCCCTCCACTTT.

This rearrangement joins TRBV7-9 to TRBJ2-3; TRBD2 aligns across 10 bases. This CDR3 contains 15 residues. V lost 2 bases, J lost 1 base, and 0 bases stayed unmatched. Germline CDR1 and CDR2: SEHNR and FQNEAQ (reference sequence). CDR3 region: CASSLLAGGTDTQYF. The CDR3 DNA is TGTGCCAGCAGCTTACTAGCGGGAGGCACAGATACGCAGTATTTT.

The CDR3 DNA reads TGTGCCAGTAGTATAGGGACAGGCGGCGGCTACACCTTC. Amino acids: CASSIGTGGGYTF. The rearrangement joins TRBV19 to TRBJ1-2; 7 nucleotides agree with TRBD1. This CDR3 comprises 13 residues. Per the germline V gene, CDR1 is LNHDA and CDR2 is SQIVND (reference sequence). With 1 base clipped from V and 8 bases from J, the junction kept 4 bases outside the gene matches.